Described below is a single T cell receptor beta chain sequence and its context. Data came from immunoSEQ multiplex PCR; TCRdb stores just in-frame clones and leaves some out. The table has under 80,000 clones, about nine tenths seen once. The V and J ends lost 6 bases and 8 bases, in that order; junction bases with no gene match: 3. CDR3 length: 12 residues. Per germline, CDR1 WNHNN and CDR2 SYGVQD (reference sequence). The data derive from a study of OX40 agonist ivuxolimab in advanced cancers. This specimen consisted of CD4+ or CD8+ T cells sorted from blood, obtained in a trial of the OX40 agonist ivuxolimab. The gene calls are TRBV10-1 and TRBJ2-3; TRBD2 matches at 9 bases. The clonotype originates from an adult with an advanced solid tumor such as melanoma, head and neck, liver or kidney cancer. The CDR3 protein is CASSKLAGTQYF. CDR3 bases: TGCGCCAGCAGCAAACTAGCGGGTACGCAGTATTTT.